These 23 T cell receptor beta chains originate from one sample sequenced in a study of CD8+CD57+ T cells in acquired aplastic anemia. CDR3 and TCR beta VDJ profiling relied on genomic DNA as the template. TCRdb re-called the reads with MiXCR, one entry per CDR3 protein. The table includes around 79,000 distinct CDR3 sequences, about 70% detected once. The sequenced patients had an expansion of CD8+CD57+ cells seen by flow cytometry. Material: sorted CD4+, CD8+, or CD8+CD57+ T cells (not recorded which) from PBMCs. These receptors came from a human donor with aplastic anemia.

The chain employs TRBV20-1 and TRBJ1-1; 8 nucleotides match TRBD1. CDR3 length equals 15 residues. V was clipped by 5 bases and J by 4 bases; unmatched bases: 12. Germline V gene data show CDR1 as DFQATT and CDR2 as SNEGSKA (reference sequence). CDR3 coding DNA: TGCAGTGCTGCGGACAGGGTTGAAAGGGGCACTGAAGCTTTCTTT. This encodes CSAADRVERGTEAFF.

The chain links TRBV2 to TRBJ1-4; D not certain. The V end lost 6 bases, the J end lost 0 bases, and 8 bases lay between the germline ends. The length of the CDR3 is 14 residues. CDR1 and CDR2 (germline): SNHLY, FYNNEI. Written as DNA, the CDR3 is TGTGCCAGCAGGCGGTCGCCAACTAATGAAAAACTGTTTTTT. It yields the protein CASRRSPTNEKLFF.

This clonotype was picked up a small number of times. The chain couples TRBV10-2 to TRBJ2-7, with TRBD1 matching 9 bases. CDR1 is WSHSY, CDR2 SAAADI, per germline. The V gene end was trimmed by 4 bases and the J gene end by 7 bases; junction bases not matched to a gene: 8. The CDR3 totals 14 residues. Written as DNA, the CDR3 is TGCGCCAGCAGTGCGTTCGGGACAGGGCAGGAGCAGTACTTC. Translated, it gives CASSAFGTGQEQYF.

V gene TRBV10-3 combines with J gene TRBJ2-3, with 10 bases identical to TRBD2. Germline values: CDR1 ENHRY, CDR2 SYGVKD. The CDR3 covers 16 residues. V was pared by 6 bases and J by 5 bases, with 11 bases of the junction left unmatched. The CDR3 protein is CAISTGPAGGQDTQYF. Here the CDR3 DNA reads TGTGCCATCAGCACCGGACCAGCGGGGGGGCAAGATACGCAGTATTTT.

J is TRBJ2-1 and V is TRBV7-6; TRBD2 is a possible D gene (6 bases). Per the germline V gene, CDR1 is SGHVS and CDR2 is FNYEAQ. Trimming left V 6 bases short and J 7 bases short, with 19 bases between. The CDR3 has 15 residues. CDR3 region: CASRPPGTSSNEQFF. CDR3 DNA: TGTGCCAGCAGACCACCCGGGACTTCTAGTAATGAGCAGTTCTTC.

The genes are TRBV7-3 and TRBJ1-1; D gene ambiguous. This CDR3 has 13 amino acids. V was pared by 4 bases and J by 1 base, with 7 bases between. CDR1 and CDR2 from the germline V gene are SGHTA and FQGTGA. CDR3 loop: CASSYDRNTEAFF. The CDR3 DNA reads TGTGCCAGCAGCTACGACCGGAACACTGAAGCTTTCTTT.

In its sample, this clonotype was seen many times. This chain connects TRBV3-1 to TRBJ2-7, with D maybe TRBD1 (6 bases). The CDR3 extends over 14 amino acids. Trimming cost V 4 bases and J 2 bases, with 12 bases left between them. CDR1 LGHDT and CDR2 YNNKEL come from the germline V gene (reference sequence). As DNA, the CDR3 is TGTGCCAGCAGCCTAAGACAGGCAACCTACGAGCAGTACTTC. It encodes CASSLRQATYEQYF.

This sequence joins TRBV25-1 and TRBJ2-1, with 12 bases aligning to TRBD2. CDR3 length equals 16 residues. The J segment lost 6 bases and the V segment lost 3 bases, leaving 6 bases of the junction unmatched. In germline, CDR1 is MGHDK, CDR2 SYGVNS. CDR3 sequence: CASSEPSGRAANEQFF. Written as DNA, the CDR3 is TGTGCCAGCAGTGAGCCTAGCGGGAGGGCCGCCAATGAGCAGTTCTTC.

This chain uses TRBV10-3 with TRBJ2-5, with no clear D. There are 12 residues in the CDR3. V was cut by 3 bases and J by 5 bases, with 7 bases left in between. Germline CDR1 and CDR2: ENHRY and SYGVKD. In nucleotides, the CDR3 is TGTGCCATCAGTGATCTCGGGGAGACCCAGTACTTC. Translated: CAISDLGETQYF.

In the case of this clonotype: It is likely a read error, because the conserved phenylalanine at the end of the CDR3 is missing. The chain uses TRBV2 and TRBJ1-1; possible D gene TRBD1, 5 bases. Per germline, CDR1 SNHLY and CDR2 FYNNEI. V was trimmed by 6 bases and J by 11 bases, leaving 25 bases between them. The CDR3 runs 15 residues. CDR3 DNA sequence: TGTGCCAGCAGGTATACCGGTGAGGCCGCTGGGGGGGCTTTCCTT. This codes for CASRYTGEAAGGAFL.

The genes are TRBV7-3 and TRBJ2-7; the match to TRBD2 covers 8 bases. CDR1 SGHTA and CDR2 FQGTGA come from the germline V gene. Trimming removed 3 bases from V and 2 bases from J; junction bases left unmatched: 6. The CDR3 is made up of 15 amino acids. CDR3 sequence reads: CASSFGSGSPYEQYF. The DNA of the CDR3 is TGTGCCAGCAGCTTTGGGAGCGGGAGCCCCTACGAGCAGTACTTC. The variable domain in full, with the rest retrieved from reference TRBV7-3 and TRBJ2-7, is GAGVSQTPSNKVTEKGKYVELRCDPISGHTALYWYRQSLGQGPEFLIYFQGTGAADDSGLPNDRFFAVRPEGSVSTLKIQRTERGDSAVYLCASSFGSGSPYEQYFGPGTRLTVT.

The rearrangement joins TRBV2 to TRBJ2-3; D gene ambiguous. CDR1 and CDR2 (germline): SNHLY, FYNNEI. V lost 6 bases and J lost 1, with 5 bases in between. There are 12 residues in the CDR3. DNA of the CDR3: TGTGCCAGCAGAATTGGCACAGATACGCAGTATTTT. Amino acid sequence: CASRIGTDTQYF.

This clonotype was detected a few times. The junction shows a germline mismatch at one end, possibly a read error. The chain couples TRBV7-7 to TRBJ2-2; no clear D gene. Germline CDR1 and CDR2: SSHAT and FNYEAQ (reference sequence). This CDR3 region has 14 residues. The CDR3 DNA sequence: TGTGCTAGCAGCTTAAACCAGAACACCGGGGAGCTGTTTTTT. Encoded protein: CASSLNQNTGELFF.

The chain employs TRBV15 and TRBJ1-5; the D is unclear. This CDR3 is 14 amino acids long. Trimming pared 4 bases from V and 7 bases from J, leaving 14 bases between. Germline values: CDR1 LNHNV, CDR2 YYDKDF (reference sequence). The CDR3 bases are TGTGCCACCAGCAATGGACTGGAAGGCCAGCCCCAGCATTTT. Its translation is CATSNGLEGQPQHF. The full variable domain, completed using reference TRBV15 and TRBJ1-5, is DAMVIQNPRYQVTQFGKPVTLSCSQTLNHNVMYWYQQKSSQAPKLLFHYYDKDFNNEADTPDNFQSRRPNTSFCFLDIRSPGLGDTAMYLCATSNGLEGQPQHFGDGTRLSIL.

The chain recombines TRBV5-1 with TRBJ2-1; unclear D gene. This CDR3 has 11 residues. V was cut by 1 base and J by 6 bases, with 2 bases left in between. Germline V CDR1 and CDR2: SGHRS, YFSETQ. CDR3 loop: CASSLSNEQFF. CDR3 coding DNA: TGCGCCAGCAGCTTGTCCAATGAGCAGTTCTTC. Full variable domain (outside the CDR3, taken from reference TRBV5-1 and TRBJ2-1): KAGVTQTPRYLIKTRGQQVTLSCSPISGHRSVSWYQQTPGQGLQFLFEYFSETQRNKGNFPGRFSGRQFSNSRSEMNVSTLELGDSALYLCASSLSNEQFFGPGTRLTVL.

The rearrangement joins TRBV10-3 to TRBJ2-1; 9 positions match TRBD2. With 6 bases clipped from V and 4 bases from J, the junction kept 7 bases outside the gene matches. CDR1 is ENHRY and CDR2 is SYGVKD in the germline V gene. CDR3 length: 15 residues. The CDR3 bases are TGTGCCATCAGCCCGGGACTAGCCCATTACAATGAGCAGTTCTTC. It is translated as CAISPGLAHYNEQFF.

This clonotype was seen a few times. One junction end does not reproduce the germline sequence, and a read error may be involved. This rearrangement joins TRBV7-7 to TRBJ2-5; 11 bases are a match to TRBD2. The CDR3 is 13 amino acids. The germline V gene has CDR1 SSHAT and CDR2 FNYEAQ (reference sequence). The CDR3 bases are TGTGCTAGCAGCCCTAGCGGGGGGGAGACCCAGTACTTC. Its protein is CASSPSGGETQYF. The variable domain in full, with the rest retrieved from reference TRBV7-7 and TRBJ2-5, is GAGVSQSPRYKVTKRGQDVTLRCDPISSHATLYWYQQALGQGPEFLTYFNYEAQPDKSGLPSDRFSAERPEGSISTLTIQRTEQRDSAMYRCASSPSGGETQYFGPGTRLLVL.

This clonotype was observed once. The chain couples TRBV7-3 to TRBJ1-3; D is uncertain. This CDR3 contains 13 residues. V was pared by 7 bases and J by 3 bases, with 10 bases between. Germline lookup yields CDR1 SGHTA and CDR2 FQGTGA. CDR3: CASTGGDGNTIYF. CDR3 DNA sequence: TGTGCCAGCACGGGAGGAGATGGAAACACCATATATTTT. Using reference TRBV7-3 and TRBJ1-3 for the parts outside the CDR3, the full variable domain is GAGVSQTPSNKVTEKGKYVELRCDPISGHTALYWYRQSLGQGPEFLIYFQGTGAADDSGLPNDRFFAVRPEGSVSTLKIQRTERGDSAVYLCASTGGDGNTIYFGEGSWLTVV.

This clonotype appeared a few times. The rearrangement links TRBV7-9 to TRBJ2-7; tentative D call: TRBD1 (6 bases). The germline CDR1 and CDR2 sequences are SEHNR and FQNEAQ (reference sequence). Deletions cut 5 bases from V and 4 bases from J, with 9 bases between. The CDR3 is made up of 12 amino acids. DNA for the CDR3: TGTGCCAGCAGCACCGGACAGTACGAGCAGTACTTC. This translates into CASSTGQYEQYF.

The chain combines TRBV6-5 with TRBJ2-7, with D perhaps matching TRBD2 (6 bases). Germline V lookup: CDR1 MNHEY, CDR2 SVGAGI. V was pared by 2 bases and J by 4 bases, with 15 bases between. The CDR3 contains 15 residues. The CDR3 bases are TGTGCCAGCAGTTACCAGCCTGAGGGGAGGTACGAGCAGTACTTC. Amino acids: CASSYQPEGRYEQYF.

The chain recombines TRBV5-1 with TRBJ2-5, with TRBD2 matching 16 bases. The CDR3 extends over 16 amino acids. Germline-derived CDR1 and CDR2 are SGHRS and YFSETQ. After removal of 4 bases from V and 5 bases from J, the junction contained 5 bases not matched to a gene. The CDR3 bases are TGCGCCAGCAGCCAGGGACTAGCGGGGGGGCAGGAGACCCAGTACTTC. Protein product: CASSQGLAGGQETQYF.

Only one count was recorded for this clonotype. The chain links TRBV7-8 to TRBJ2-5; D gene uncertain. Germline values: CDR1 SGHVS, CDR2 FQNEAQ. The CDR3 loop spans 11 amino acids. The CDR3 bases are TGTGTTGGTATTGGTGGAGAGACCCAGTACTTC. Its translation: CVGIGGETQYF.

A remark on this clonotype: This CDR3 is missing its conserved last phenylalanine or tryptophan, likely due to a read error. No DNA is shown, since the ends of the CDR3 on it are uncertain; the CDR3 is the one TCRdb lists. This chain connects TRBV7-8 to TRBJ2-7; the table calls TRBD1, which could not be checked here. Germline V lookup: CDR1 SGHVS, CDR2 FQNEAQ. Counting both end residues, the CDR3 totals 11 amino acids. This chain's CDR3 is CASSFGQGRHL.